The clone carrying this T cell receptor (beta chain) was found a few times. No antigen is known for it. Here immunoSEQ multiplex PCR was the method, and the copy in TCRdb shows in-frame clones only, minus some. This table holds about 7,200 clones, around 70% found once. The CDR3 is 13 residues long. Losses at the gene ends were 8 bases for V and 2 bases for J; bases not matched to a gene: 4. CDR1 is MNHNS, CDR2 SASEGT, per germline. The data originate from a study of immune cell composition in non-small cell lung cancer. Study findings and constraints: Top 10 clone scores and clonality were higher in squamous than adenocarcinoma. No significant correlation existed between pack-years smoked and tumour clonality.

The rearrangement uses TRBV6-1 and TRBJ2-5; 8 bases are a match to TRBD1. The sequence was collected from a human donor with non-small cell lung cancer. Material for sequencing was lung tumor tissue. The CDR3 nucleotides read TGTGCCAGCCTCAGGGGGCGGCAAGAGACCCAGTACTTC. As protein: CASLRGRQETQYF.